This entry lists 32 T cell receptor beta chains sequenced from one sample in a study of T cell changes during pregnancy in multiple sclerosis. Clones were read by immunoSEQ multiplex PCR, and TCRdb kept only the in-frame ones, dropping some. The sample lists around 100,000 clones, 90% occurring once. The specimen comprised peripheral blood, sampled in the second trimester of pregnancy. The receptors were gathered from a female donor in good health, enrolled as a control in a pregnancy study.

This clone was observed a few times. The DNA of the CDR3 is TGTGCCACCTCGGACAGGAACACTGAAGCTTTCTTT. Protein: CATSDRNTEAFF. V usage is TRBV19 and J usage is TRBJ1-1; D is perhaps TRBD1 (6 bases). Germline V lookup: CDR1 LNHDA, CDR2 SQIVND (reference sequence). V was trimmed by 10 bases and J by 1 base, leaving 10 bases between them. The CDR3 extends over 12 amino acids.

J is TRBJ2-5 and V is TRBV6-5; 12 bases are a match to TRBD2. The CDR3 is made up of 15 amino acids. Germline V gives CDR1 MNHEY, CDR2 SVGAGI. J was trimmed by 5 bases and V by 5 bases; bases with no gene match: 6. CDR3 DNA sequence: TGTGCCAGCAGTCTAGCGGGGGGGCCGGGGGAGACCCAGTACTTC. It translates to CASSLAGGPGETQYF.

CDR3 DNA: TGCGCCAGCAGCCCTGACAGCGGGATCGGCAATCAGCCCCAGCATTTT. Protein: CASSPDSGIGNQPQHF. The chain couples TRBV5-1 to TRBJ1-5, with D maybe TRBD1 (5 bases). Trimming stripped 4 bases from V and 2 bases from J, with 16 bases between. The germline V gene has CDR1 SGHRS and CDR2 YFSETQ. The CDR3 is 16 amino acids.

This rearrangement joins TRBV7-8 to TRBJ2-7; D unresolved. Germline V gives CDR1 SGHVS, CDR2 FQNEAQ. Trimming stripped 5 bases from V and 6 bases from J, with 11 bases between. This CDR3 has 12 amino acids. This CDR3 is CASSREAPEQYF. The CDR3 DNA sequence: TGTGCCAGCAGCCGAGAGGCCCCCGAGCAGTACTTC.

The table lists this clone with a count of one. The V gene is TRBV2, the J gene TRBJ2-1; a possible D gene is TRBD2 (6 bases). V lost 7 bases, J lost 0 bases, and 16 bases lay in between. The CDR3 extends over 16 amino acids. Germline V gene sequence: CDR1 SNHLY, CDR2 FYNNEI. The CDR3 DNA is TGTGCCAGCACCCCGGGACGGGGGAGCTCCTACAATGAGCAGTTCTTC. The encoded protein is CASTPGRGSSYNEQFF.

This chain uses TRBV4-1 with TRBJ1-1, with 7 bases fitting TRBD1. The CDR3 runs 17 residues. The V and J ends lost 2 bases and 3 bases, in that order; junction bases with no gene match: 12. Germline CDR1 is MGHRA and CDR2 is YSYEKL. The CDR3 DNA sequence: TGCGCCAGCAGCCAACTCACGATAGGGGGCCGGGACACTGAAGCTTTCTTT. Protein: CASSQLTIGGRDTEAFF.

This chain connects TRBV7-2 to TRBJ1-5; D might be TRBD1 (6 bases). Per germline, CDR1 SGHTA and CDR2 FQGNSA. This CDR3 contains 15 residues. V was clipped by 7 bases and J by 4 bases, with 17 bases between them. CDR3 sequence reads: CASTQGSSSNQPQHF. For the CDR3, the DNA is TGTGCCAGCACCCAGGGGTCCAGCTCAAATCAGCCCCAGCATTTT. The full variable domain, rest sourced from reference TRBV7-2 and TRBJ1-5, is GAGVSQSPSNKVTEKGKDVELRCDPISGHTALYWYRQSLGQGLEFLIYFQGNSAPDKSGLPSDRFSAERTGGSVSTLTIQRTQQEDSAVYLCASTQGSSSNQPQHFGDGTRLSIL.

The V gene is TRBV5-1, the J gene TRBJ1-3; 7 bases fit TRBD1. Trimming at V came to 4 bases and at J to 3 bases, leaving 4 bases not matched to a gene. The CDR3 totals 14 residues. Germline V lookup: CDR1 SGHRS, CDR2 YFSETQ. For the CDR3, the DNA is TGCGCCAGCAGCGGAGGGGGCAGTGGAAACACCATATATTTT. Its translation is CASSGGGSGNTIYF.

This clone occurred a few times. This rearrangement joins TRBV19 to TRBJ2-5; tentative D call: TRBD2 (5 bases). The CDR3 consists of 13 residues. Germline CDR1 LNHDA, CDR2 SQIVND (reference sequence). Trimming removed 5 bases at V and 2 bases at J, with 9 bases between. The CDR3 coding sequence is TGTGCCAGTAGTCGTCAGCGGCAAGAGACCCAGTACTTC. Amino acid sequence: CASSRQRQETQYF.

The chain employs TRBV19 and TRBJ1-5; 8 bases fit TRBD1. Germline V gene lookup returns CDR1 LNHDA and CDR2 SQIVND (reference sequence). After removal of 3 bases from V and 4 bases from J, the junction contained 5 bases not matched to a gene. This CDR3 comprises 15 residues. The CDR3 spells CASSIGTGGNQPQHF. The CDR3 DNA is TGTGCCAGTAGTATCGGCACAGGGGGTAATCAGCCCCAGCATTTT.

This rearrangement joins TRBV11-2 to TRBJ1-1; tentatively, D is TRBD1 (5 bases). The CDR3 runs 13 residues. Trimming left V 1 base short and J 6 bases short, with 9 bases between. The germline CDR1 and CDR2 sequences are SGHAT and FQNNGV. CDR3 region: CASSLGRGSEAFF. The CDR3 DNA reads TGTGCCAGCAGCTTAGGTCGGGGGTCTGAAGCTTTCTTT.

Here the CDR3 reads CASSTWTLVPYGYTF. The CDR3 DNA sequence: TGTGCCAGCAGCACCTGGACACTCGTTCCGTATGGCTACACCTTC. The chain joins TRBV5-8 to TRBJ1-2, with D possibly being TRBD1 (5 bases). Between the trimmed V and J ends, which lost 4 bases and 5 bases, there was a span of 18 bases. The CDR3 covers 15 residues. CDR1 is SGHTS and CDR2 is YDEGEE in the germline V gene. Complete variable domain (other parts from reference TRBV5-8 and TRBJ1-2): EAGVTQSPTHLIKTRGQQATLRCSPISGHTSVYWYQQALGLGLQFLLWYDEGEERNRGNFPPRFSGRQFPNYSSELNVNALELEDSALYLCASSTWTLVPYGYTFGSGTRLTVV.

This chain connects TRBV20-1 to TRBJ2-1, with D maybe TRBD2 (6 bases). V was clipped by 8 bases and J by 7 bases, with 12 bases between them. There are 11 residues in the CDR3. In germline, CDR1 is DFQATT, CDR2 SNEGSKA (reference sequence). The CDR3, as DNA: TGCAGTCCCCGGGGGAGTAATGAGCAGTTCTTC. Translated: CSPRGSNEQFF.

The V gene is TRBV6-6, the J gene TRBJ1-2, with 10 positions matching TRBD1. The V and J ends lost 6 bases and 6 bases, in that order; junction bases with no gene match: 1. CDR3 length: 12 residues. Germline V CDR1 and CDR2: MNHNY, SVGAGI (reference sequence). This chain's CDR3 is CASRTGGDGYTF. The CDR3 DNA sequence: TGTGCCAGCAGGACAGGGGGCGATGGCTACACCTTC.

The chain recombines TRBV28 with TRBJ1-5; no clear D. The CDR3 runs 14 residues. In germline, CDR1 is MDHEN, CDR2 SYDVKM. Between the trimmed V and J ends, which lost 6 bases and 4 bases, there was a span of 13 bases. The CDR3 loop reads CASSGATPNQPQHF. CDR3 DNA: TGTGCCAGCAGCGGCGCGACACCGAATCAGCCCCAGCATTTT.

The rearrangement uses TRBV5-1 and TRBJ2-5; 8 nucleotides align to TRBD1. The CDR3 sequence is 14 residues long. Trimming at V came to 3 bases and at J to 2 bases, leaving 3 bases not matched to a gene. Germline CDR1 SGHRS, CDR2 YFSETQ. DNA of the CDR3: TGCGCCAGCAGCTCGACAGGGGCGCAAGAGACCCAGTACTTC. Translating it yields CASSSTGAQETQYF.

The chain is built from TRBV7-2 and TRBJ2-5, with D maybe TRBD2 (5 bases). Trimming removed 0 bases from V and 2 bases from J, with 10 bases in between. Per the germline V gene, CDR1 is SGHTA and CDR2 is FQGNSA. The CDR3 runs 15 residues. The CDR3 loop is CASSLARRWQETQYF. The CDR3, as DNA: TGTGCCAGCAGCTTAGCCCGGAGGTGGCAAGAGACCCAGTACTTC. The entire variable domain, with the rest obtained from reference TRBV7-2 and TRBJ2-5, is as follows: GAGVSQSPSNKVTEKGKDVELRCDPISGHTALYWYRQSLGQGLEFLIYFQGNSAPDKSGLPSDRFSAERTGGSVSTLTIQRTQQEDSAVYLCASSLARRWQETQYFGPGTRLLVL.

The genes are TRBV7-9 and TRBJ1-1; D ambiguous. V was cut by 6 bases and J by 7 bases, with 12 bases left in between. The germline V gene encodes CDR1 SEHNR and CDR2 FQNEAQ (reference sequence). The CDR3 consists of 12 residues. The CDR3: CASRSDSNEAFF. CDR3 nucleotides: TGTGCCAGCAGATCGGACTCTAATGAAGCTTTCTTT.

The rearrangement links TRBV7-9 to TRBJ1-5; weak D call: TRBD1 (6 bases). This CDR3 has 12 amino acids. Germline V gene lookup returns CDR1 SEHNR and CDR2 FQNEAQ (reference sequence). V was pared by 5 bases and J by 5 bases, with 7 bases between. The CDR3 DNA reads TGTGCCAGCAGCCCAGGGGATCAGCCCCAGCATTTT. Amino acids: CASSPGDQPQHF.

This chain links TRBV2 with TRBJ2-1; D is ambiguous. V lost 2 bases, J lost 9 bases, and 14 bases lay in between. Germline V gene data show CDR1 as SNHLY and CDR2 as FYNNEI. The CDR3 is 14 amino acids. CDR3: CASSEPISSGEQFF. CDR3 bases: TGTGCCAGCAGTGAACCAATTAGTTCGGGTGAGCAGTTCTTC.

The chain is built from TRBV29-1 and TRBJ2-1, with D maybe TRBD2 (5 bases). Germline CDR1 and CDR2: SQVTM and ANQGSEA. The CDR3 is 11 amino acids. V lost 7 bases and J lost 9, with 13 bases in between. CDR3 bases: TGCAGCGCCAAGTTAGCGCGTGAGCAGTTCTTC. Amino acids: CSAKLAREQFF.

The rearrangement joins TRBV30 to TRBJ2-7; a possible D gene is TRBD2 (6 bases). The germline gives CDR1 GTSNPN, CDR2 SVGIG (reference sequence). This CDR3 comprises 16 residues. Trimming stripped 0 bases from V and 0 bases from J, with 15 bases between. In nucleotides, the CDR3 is TGTGCCTGGAGTGTACGAGGGAGGCCGTCCTCCTACGAGCAGTACTTC. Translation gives CAWSVRGRPSSYEQYF.

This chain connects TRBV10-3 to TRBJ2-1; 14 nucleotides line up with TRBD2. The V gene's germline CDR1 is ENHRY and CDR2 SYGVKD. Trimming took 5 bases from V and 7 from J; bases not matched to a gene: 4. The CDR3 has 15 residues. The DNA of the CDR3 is TGTGCCATCAGTACGGGACTAGCGGGAGTTAATGAGCAGTTCTTC. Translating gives CAISTGLAGVNEQFF.

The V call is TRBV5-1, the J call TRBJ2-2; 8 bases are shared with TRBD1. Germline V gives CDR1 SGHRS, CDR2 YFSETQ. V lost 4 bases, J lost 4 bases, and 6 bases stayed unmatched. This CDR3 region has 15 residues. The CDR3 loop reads CASSLDRGGTGELFF. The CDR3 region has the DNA TGCGCCAGCAGCCTAGACAGGGGTGGCACCGGGGAGCTGTTTTTT.

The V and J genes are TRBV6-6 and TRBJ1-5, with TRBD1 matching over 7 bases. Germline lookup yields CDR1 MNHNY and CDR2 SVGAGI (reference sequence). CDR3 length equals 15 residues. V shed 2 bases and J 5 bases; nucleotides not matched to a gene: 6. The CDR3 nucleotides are TGTGCCAGCAGTTACACCGGACAGGCAGATCAGCCCCAGCATTTT. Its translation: CASSYTGQADQPQHF.

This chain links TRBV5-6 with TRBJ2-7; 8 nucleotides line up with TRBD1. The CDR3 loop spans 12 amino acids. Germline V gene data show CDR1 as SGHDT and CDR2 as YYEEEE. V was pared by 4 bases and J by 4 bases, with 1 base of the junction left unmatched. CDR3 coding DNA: TGTGCCAGCAGCGGACAGGGTTACGAGCAGTACTTC. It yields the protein CASSGQGYEQYF. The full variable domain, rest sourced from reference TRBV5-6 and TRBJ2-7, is DAGVTQSPTHLIKTRGQQVTLRCSPKSGHDTVSWYQQALGQGPQFIFQYYEEEERQRGNFPDRFSGHQFPNYSSELNVNALLLGDSALYLCASSGQGYEQYFGPGTRLTVT.

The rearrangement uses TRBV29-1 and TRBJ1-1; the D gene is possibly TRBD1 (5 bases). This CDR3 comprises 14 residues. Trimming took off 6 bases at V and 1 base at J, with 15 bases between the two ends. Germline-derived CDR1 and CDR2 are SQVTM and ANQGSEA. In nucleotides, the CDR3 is TGCAGCGTGGGGGGTGGACCGTGGAACACTGAAGCTTTCTTT. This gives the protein CSVGGGPWNTEAFF.

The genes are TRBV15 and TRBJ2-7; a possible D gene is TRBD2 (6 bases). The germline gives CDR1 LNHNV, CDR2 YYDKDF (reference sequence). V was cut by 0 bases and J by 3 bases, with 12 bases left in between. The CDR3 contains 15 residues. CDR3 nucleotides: TGTGCCACCAGCAGAGAGCGGGGCGGGTACTACGAGCAGTACTTC. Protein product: CATSRERGGYYEQYF.

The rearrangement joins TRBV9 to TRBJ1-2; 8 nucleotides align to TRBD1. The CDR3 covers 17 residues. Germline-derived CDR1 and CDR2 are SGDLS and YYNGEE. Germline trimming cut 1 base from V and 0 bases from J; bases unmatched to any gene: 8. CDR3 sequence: CASSVQTGALANYGYTF. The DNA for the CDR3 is TGTGCCAGCAGCGTACAGACAGGGGCCTTAGCTAACTATGGCTACACCTTC.

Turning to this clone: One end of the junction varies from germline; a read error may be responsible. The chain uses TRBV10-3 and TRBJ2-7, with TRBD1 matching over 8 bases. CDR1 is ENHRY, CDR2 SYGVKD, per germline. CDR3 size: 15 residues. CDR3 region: CAISESTGALYAQYF. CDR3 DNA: TGTGCCATCAGTGAGTCGACAGGGGCCCTGTACGCGCAGTACTTC.

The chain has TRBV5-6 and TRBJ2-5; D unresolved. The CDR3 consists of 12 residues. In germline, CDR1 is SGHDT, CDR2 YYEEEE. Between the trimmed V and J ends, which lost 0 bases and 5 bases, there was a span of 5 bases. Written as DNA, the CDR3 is TGTGCCAGCAGCTTGGGAGAGGAGACCCAGTACTTC. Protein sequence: CASSLGEETQYF. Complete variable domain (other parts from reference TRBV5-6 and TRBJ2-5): DAGVTQSPTHLIKTRGQQVTLRCSPKSGHDTVSWYQQALGQGPQFIFQYYEEEERQRGNFPDRFSGHQFPNYSSELNVNALLLGDSALYLCASSLGEETQYFGPGTRLLVL.

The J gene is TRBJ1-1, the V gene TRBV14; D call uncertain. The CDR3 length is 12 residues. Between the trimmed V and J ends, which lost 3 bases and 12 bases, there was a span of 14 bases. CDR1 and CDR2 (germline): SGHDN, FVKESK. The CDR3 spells CASSHNRRWTFF. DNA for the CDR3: TGTGCCAGCAGCCACAACAGACGGTGGACTTTCTTT.